The 13 T cell receptor beta chains listed next were all sequenced from one sample in a study of cytomegalovirus exposure and HLA in healthy donors. The data were produced by immunoSEQ multiplex PCR, yet TCRdb's version contains in-frame clones alone and is incomplete. This sample has 250,000 to 350,000 clones; approximately 85% occur once, and the top ten carry around 0.96%. Sequencing used PBMCs. Receptors originate from a man younger than 40 in good health and CMV-seronegative.

This chain joins TRBV12-5 and TRBJ1-1; 12 bases are a match to TRBD1. J was trimmed by 6 bases and V by 1 base; bases with no gene match: 15. Germline-derived CDR1 and CDR2 are LGHNT and FRNRAP. CDR3 length: 19 residues. The CDR3 here is CASGLGLGGTGGSRPEAFF. The CDR3 DNA reads TGTGCTAGTGGTTTGGGGCTAGGTGGGACAGGGGGCTCCAGGCCTGAAGCTTTCTTT.

The DNA for the CDR3 is TGTGCCAGTAGTCCCCAGTCCGCAGGGTGGAATTCACCCCTCCACTTT. As protein: CASSPQSAGWNSPLHF. V gene TRBV19 combines with J gene TRBJ1-6; TRBD1 is a possible D gene (5 bases). Germline CDR1 reads LNHDA; CDR2 reads SQIVND (reference sequence). The CDR3 contains 16 residues. Between the trimmed V and J ends, which lost 5 bases and 7 bases, there was a span of 18 bases.

The V call is TRBV5-1, the J call TRBJ2-7, with a tentative D call TRBD2 (6 bases). Trimming stripped 0 bases from V and 6 bases from J, with 13 bases between. The CDR3 is 14 amino acids. Germline V CDR1 and CDR2: SGHRS, YFSETQ. CDR3 residues: CASSLVQGGGEQYF. The CDR3 DNA follows: TGCGCCAGCAGCTTGGTGCAGGGAGGAGGCGAGCAGTACTTC.

The CDR3 DNA reads as TGCGCCAGCAGCCAAGACCCCGCGGGGCTTTACTCCTATAATTCACCCCTCCACTTT. Translating gives CASSQDPAGLYSYNSPLHF. V is TRBV4-1 and J is TRBJ1-6, with D tentatively TRBD1 (5 bases). Germline V CDR1 and CDR2: MGHRA, YSYEKL. Deletions cut 0 bases from V and 0 bases from J, with 15 bases between. The CDR3 covers 19 residues.

This chain uses TRBV5-1 with TRBJ1-6; possible D gene TRBD1, 5 bases. Germline V lookup: CDR1 SGHRS, CDR2 YFSETQ. There are 16 residues in the CDR3. V gave up 0 bases and J gave up 5 bases, with 12 bases separating them. The CDR3 bases are TGCGCCAGCAGCTTGGCGCCAGGGCATAATAATTCACCCCTCCACTTT. Protein: CASSLAPGHNNSPLHF.

J is TRBJ1-1 and V is TRBV6-5, with D tentatively TRBD1 (6 bases). Germline V gene lookup returns CDR1 MNHEY and CDR2 SVGAGI. Trimming removed 7 bases at V and 2 bases at J, with 11 bases between. The CDR3 spans 13 residues. As DNA, the CDR3 is TGTGCCAGCACCAGGGACATAAACACTGAAGCTTTCTTT. This translates into CASTRDINTEAFF.

This clone was counted ten times or more. V and J are TRBV30 and TRBJ1-2, with TRBD1 identical over 11 bases. CDR3 length: 16 amino acids. Trimming at V came to 0 bases and at J to 5 bases, leaving 8 bases not matched to a gene. The V gene's germline CDR1 is GTSNPN and CDR2 SVGIG (reference sequence). The CDR3 region is CAWSVTRTGGSYGYTF. In DNA form, the CDR3 reads TGTGCCTGGAGTGTAACCCGGACAGGGGGCTCTTATGGCTACACCTTC.

J is TRBJ2-1 and V is TRBV5-1; 10 nucleotides align to TRBD1. This CDR3 contains 19 residues. Germline V gives CDR1 SGHRS, CDR2 YFSETQ. The trim removed 2 bases at V and 3 bases at J, leaving 14 bases unmatched. In DNA, the CDR3 is TGCGCCAGCAGCTTAACGTCGACGGGACAGGGGACGGACTACAATGAGCAGTTCTTC. This encodes CASSLTSTGQGTDYNEQFF.

The chain combines TRBV4-1 with TRBJ1-5; TRBD1 agrees at 7 bases. Trimming took 1 base from V and 1 from J; bases not matched to a gene: 4. This CDR3 is 16 amino acids long. Germline CDR1 and CDR2: MGHRA and YSYEKL. The CDR3 is CASSQGQGPSNQPQHF. For the CDR3, the DNA is TGCGCCAGCAGCCAAGGACAGGGACCGAGCAATCAGCCCCAGCATTTT.

The chain is built from TRBV7-7 and TRBJ2-3, with a weak D call TRBD2 (5 bases). The CDR3 covers 15 residues. V lost 3 bases and J lost 0, with 10 bases in between. In germline, CDR1 is SSHAT, CDR2 FNYEAQ (reference sequence). The CDR3 DNA reads TGTGCCAGCAGCTTTGCTAGGACTAGCACAGATACGCAGTATTTT. The encoded protein is CASSFARTSTDTQYF.

CDR3 sequence: CASSLGGTGSNQPQHF. The DNA of the CDR3 is TGTGCCAGCAGCTTAGGAGGGACAGGGAGCAATCAGCCCCAGCATTTT. V gene TRBV7-2 combines with J gene TRBJ1-5; the match to TRBD1 covers 9 bases. Germline loops: CDR1 SGHTA, CDR2 FQGNSA. Germline trimming cut 1 base from V and 1 base from J; bases unmatched to any gene: 2. The CDR3 extends over 16 amino acids.

The CDR3, as DNA: TGTGCCAGTAGAGGAATAGGACTGGGCAAAAACATTCAGTACTTC. Protein sequence: CASRGIGLGKNIQYF. The gene calls are TRBV19 and TRBJ2-4, with a weak D call TRBD2 (5 bases). The CDR3 contains 15 residues. V was cut by 6 bases and J by 3 bases, with 15 bases left in between. The germline CDR1 and CDR2 sequences are LNHDA and SQIVND (reference sequence).

CDR3 nucleotide sequence: TGTGCCAGCAGCTCGTTTACTAGCGGGGGTTCAGAGACCCAGTACTTC. This sequence encodes CASSSFTSGGSETQYF. This chain joins TRBV7-6 and TRBJ2-5, with TRBD2 matching 11 bases. The V gene end was trimmed by 4 bases and the J gene end by 4 bases; junction bases not matched to a gene: 8. This CDR3 is built from 16 residues. Germline V gives CDR1 SGHVS, CDR2 FNYEAQ.